The sequence of this T cell receptor beta chain was determined in a study of cytomegalovirus exposure and HLA in healthy donors. The PCR ran on 60 Vbeta and 13 Jbeta primers. The protocol was immunoSEQ multiplex PCR, while the TCRdb copy is restricted to in-frame clones and leaves out a portion. The sample has 80,000 to 100,000 clones, 81% seen once. The CDR3 has 19 amino acids. The V gene's germline CDR1 is MGHRA and CDR2 YSYEKL. With 4 bases clipped from V and 1 base from J, the junction kept 13 bases outside the gene matches. Of note for this clone: The antigen is not known.

Study-wide points: It was reported in a later analysis that an Asian-associated ancestry cluster showed fewer N-insertions than the roughly 670-donor mean. Later analysis demonstrated an association between a missense DCLRE1C variant and TCR beta V- and J-gene trimming.

The J gene is TRBJ1-3, the V gene TRBV4-1, with TRBD1 matching 10 bases. Sequenced material: PBMCs. This TCR was recovered from a man aged 40-55 years in good health and CMV-seronegative. CDR3 bases: TGCGCCAGCAGCCTTCATTCGCCGGGACAGGGGAGATCTGGAAACACCATATATTTT. Protein: CASSLHSPGQGRSGNTIYF.